These T cell receptor beta chains were read from a single sample in a study of a mutant IDH1 vaccine in newly diagnosed glioma. Antigen specificity for these receptors is unknown. Measured with immunoSEQ multiplex PCR; TCRdb has only the in-frame clones, and not every one. The sample carries 45,000 to 55,000 clones, around 80% recorded once. The sequencing here drew on PBMCs, taken from a glioma patient whose treatment included an IDH1 peptide vaccine. The receptors were gathered from a man in his forties with glioma. Both conserved end residues are part of each CDR3. Fields, in order: V gene, CDR3 length, CDR3 protein.

>TRBV9|13
CASSVEGTGELFF
>TRBV5-1|13
CASSLRTQETQYF
>TRBV4-3|15
CASSQTGGFTDTQYF
>TRBV19|15
CASRIPTGGDTEAFF
>TRBV4-1|21
CASSQDILRGTIPSGANVLTF
>TRBV7-8|16
CASSYPGASSTDTQYF
>TRBV10-1|16
CASSEGRRSSTDTQYF
>TRBV6-1|13
CASLALNTGELFF
>TRBV5-6|16
CASSLDARWSSETQYF
>TRBV25-1|17
CASSDPGDVDSGNTIYF
>TRBV5-8|12
CAKGGENNEQFF
>TRBV5-1|15
CASSLADTTTDTQYF
>TRBV5-6|13
CASRDTLNTEAFF
>TRBV19|15
CASSIGTPAYNEQFF
>TRBV28|14
CASSLFGRGRGYTF
>TRBV19|19
CASSIRHAGLAPRTDTQYF
>TRBV6-1|14
CASRLAGGHNEQFF
>TRBV11-2|15
CASSLGLALEETQYF
>TRBV10-1|14
CASSEDRGLDGYTF
>TRBV6-5|15
CASSYGSTTNEKLFF
>TRBV11-2|16
CASSFGRGRRLEGYTF
>TRBV15|18
CATSRDRGRIAGRDTQYF
>TRBV7-2|15
CASSLQGGEGNEQFF
>TRBV5-8|16
CASSATRDRNTDTQYF
>TRBV29-1|12
CSVSPELETQYF
>TRBV5-1|16
CASSFTTVGMNTEAFF
>TRBV25-1|14
CASSGMSLGDTQYF
>TRBV12-5|15
CASGELAGEWRTQYF
>TRBV7-8|16
CASSLRSIPDTGELFF
>TRBV6-6|15
CASEPAGSGLQTQYF
>TRBV6-5|12
CASSYGEGGQFF
>TRBV29-1|17
CSVSGTGIPGVNYGYTF